Listed here is a single TCR beta chain. Its antigen is still unknown. This specimen comes from a study of T cells after yellow fever vaccination. Study at large: SMART-Seq v4 Ultra Low Input prepared the low-cell-number fractions. Study conclusions and caveats: Among primary-vaccination clones, most reappeared after the booster, at roughly 96% for CD4 and about 90% for CD8.

The CDR3 length is 17 residues. Germline loops: CDR1 DFQATT, CDR2 SNEGSKA (reference sequence). The V and J ends lost 3 bases and 4 bases, in that order; junction bases with no gene match: 16. TCRdb reprocessed the 5' RACE reads with MiXCR, giving one entry per CDR3 protein. Of about 330,000 distinct CDR3 sequences listed, around 6.8% are singletons. The V and J genes are TRBV20-1 and TRBJ1-2; 8 bases align to TRBD1. The sample in question was PBMCs, obtained roughly 45 days after the first yellow fever vaccination. The clonotype originates from a man aged 18-30 years who received the YFV17D yellow fever vaccine. CDR3 bases: TGCAGTGCTAGGTCCGGGACAGGACAAAGGTACAGCTATGGCTACACCTTC. This sequence encodes CSARSGTGQRYSYGYTF.